The 27 T cell receptor beta chains below come from one sample, sequenced in a study of blood T cell repertoires in COVID-19. TCRdb keeps only in-frame clones here, not all; method: immunoSEQ multiplex PCR. The sample includes under 80,000 clones, roughly three quarters of them seen just once. The material sequenced was peripheral blood. The source is a human donor in a cohort sampled during active COVID-19.

The chain recombines TRBV28 with TRBJ1-2; tentatively, D is TRBD1 (5 bases). The CDR3 is 12 amino acids. Trimming took off 6 bases at V and 5 bases at J, with 10 bases between the two ends. Germline loops: CDR1 MDHEN, CDR2 SYDVKM. The CDR3 reads CASRWGLYGYTF. The CDR3 DNA reads as TGTGCCAGCAGATGGGGCCTATATGGCTACACCTTC.

This clone was counted between two and nine times. The chain has TRBV18 and TRBJ2-7; D ambiguous. Germline CDR1 is KGHSH and CDR2 is LQKENI. V lost 0 bases and J lost 0, with 3 bases in between. The CDR3 is 13 amino acids. The chain's CDR3 is CASSPPSSYEQYF. CDR3 nucleotides: TGTGCCAGCTCACCACCGAGCTCCTACGAGCAGTACTTC.

V gene TRBV6-5 combines with J gene TRBJ1-6; possible D gene TRBD1, 6 bases. This CDR3 comprises 14 residues. The germline V and J ends were trimmed by 7 bases and 7 bases, with 14 bases remaining between them. Germline V gene lookup returns CDR1 MNHEY and CDR2 SVGAGI. CDR3: CASTTTGNNSPLHF. The CDR3 nucleotides read TGTGCCAGCACTACGACAGGAAACAATTCACCCCTCCACTTT.

The chain recombines TRBV3-1 (or the pseudogene TRBV3-2) with TRBJ2-7; TRBD2 agrees at 11 bases. CDR3 length: 16 amino acids. Trimming took 4 bases from V and 4 from J; bases not matched to a gene: 9. Germline V gene lookup returns CDR1 LGHDT and CDR2 YNNKEL (reference sequence). This CDR3 reads CASSRHSGTSGYEQYF. The CDR3 DNA reads TGTGCCAGCAGCCGCCATTCCGGGACTAGCGGTTACGAGCAGTACTTC.

This clone came up once. The J gene is TRBJ2-3, the V gene TRBV4-3, with D possibly matching TRBD2 (7 bases). Germline assignment: CDR1 LGHNA and CDR2 YSLEER. CDR3 length: 17 amino acids. The V end lost 4 bases, the J end lost 1 base, and 18 bases lay between the germline ends. CDR3 loop: CASSPIAAGGRTDTQYF. CDR3 DNA sequence: TGCGCCAGCAGCCCAATAGCCGCCGGGGGGCGCACAGATACGCAGTATTTT.

The CDR3 bases are TGTGCCAGCAGCTTAGTGCAGGGGGCTCAGCCCCAGCATTTT. This encodes CASSLVQGAQPQHF. This sequence joins TRBV7-2 and TRBJ1-5, with 8 positions matching TRBD1. V lost 1 base to trimming and J lost 6 bases; unmatched junction nucleotides: 2. The germline V gene has CDR1 SGHTA and CDR2 FQGNSA. The CDR3 loop spans 14 amino acids.

In DNA form, the CDR3 reads TGCAGTGCTAGTGGTCCGGGACAGGATTCCACAGATACGCAGTATTTT. Residues: CSASGPGQDSTDTQYF. V gene TRBV20-1 combines with J gene TRBJ2-3, with 8 bases matching TRBD1. The V gene end was trimmed by 3 bases and the J gene end by 2 bases; junction bases not matched to a gene: 10. The CDR3 covers 16 residues. Germline V gives CDR1 DFQATT, CDR2 SNEGSKA (reference sequence).

V usage is TRBV6-5 and J usage is TRBJ2-7; possible D gene TRBD1, 6 bases. With 8 bases removed from V and 2 bases from J, the gap between germline ends came to 19 bases. This CDR3 has 15 residues. Germline V gene data show CDR1 as MNHEY and CDR2 as SVGAGI. DNA of the CDR3: TGTGCCAGCCGGAAAACAGGGTTTAAACCCTACGAGCAGTACGTC. Translating gives CASRKTGFKPYEQYV.

The chain joins TRBV4-3 to TRBJ2-1, with D possibly matching TRBD1 (7 bases). Per germline, CDR1 LGHNA and CDR2 YSLEER. CDR3 size: 15 residues. V lost 0 bases, J lost 3 bases, and 9 bases lay in between. CDR3 in amino acids: CASSQDRGDYNEQFF. DNA for the CDR3: TGCGCCAGCAGCCAAGACAGGGGGGACTACAATGAGCAGTTCTTC.

V is TRBV6-5 and J is TRBJ1-2; a possible D gene is TRBD1 (6 bases). V lost 6 bases to trimming and J lost 7 bases, with 15 bases between them. Germline lookup yields CDR1 MNHEY and CDR2 SVGAGI. CDR3 length: 13 amino acids. CDR3 residues: CASRQQGRVGYTF. The DNA of the CDR3 is TGTGCCAGCAGGCAACAGGGAAGGGTTGGCTACACCTTC.

V gene TRBV19 combines with J gene TRBJ2-3, with 9 positions matching TRBD2. The CDR3 spans 15 residues. The V gene's germline CDR1 is LNHDA and CDR2 SQIVND (reference sequence). V trimming: 7 bases; J trimming: 0 bases; junction bases outside the gene matches: 5. The DNA of the CDR3 is TGTGCCAGTACCCGGACTAGCGCCAGCACAGATACGCAGTATTTT. Amino acids: CASTRTSASTDTQYF. Combining the CDR3 with reference TRBV19 and TRBJ2-3 gives the whole variable domain DGGITQSPKYLFRKEGQNVTLSCEQNLNHDAMYWYRQDPGQGLRLIYYSQIVNDFQKGDIAEGYSVSREKKESFPLTVTSAQKNPTAFYLCASTRTSASTDTQYFGPGTRLTVL.

The chain recombines TRBV4-3 with TRBJ2-3, with TRBD2 matching over 9 bases. The CDR3 sequence is 16 residues long. Trimming at V came to 0 bases and at J to 5 bases, leaving 6 bases not matched to a gene. The germline CDR1 and CDR2 sequences are LGHNA and YSLEER. The CDR3 coding sequence is TGCGCCAGCAGCCAAGAATCGGCGGGGGGGCAAGATACGCAGTATTTT. This encodes CASSQESAGGQDTQYF.

This clone occurred once. The V and J genes are TRBV11-3 and TRBJ2-2; perhaps TRBD1 as D (5 bases). Germline V gene lookup returns CDR1 SGHNT and CDR2 YENEEA. The CDR3 has 15 residues. The ends were cut back, 5 bases at V and 5 bases at J, with 15 bases in the middle. The DNA for the CDR3 is TGTGCCAGCAGCCTAGGTGGAAGGGGTACCGGGGAGCTGTTTTTT. Translation gives CASSLGGRGTGELFF.

The count of this clone is one. V and J are TRBV3-1 (or the pseudogene TRBV3-2) and TRBJ2-2; 10 bases align to TRBD2. The junction had 7 bases not matched to a gene; V was cut back by 0 bases and J by 6 bases. The germline CDR1 and CDR2 sequences are LGHDT and YNNKEL (reference sequence). This CDR3 is built from 17 residues. The CDR3 spells CASSQDGLAGAPGELFF. CDR3 in DNA: TGTGCCAGCAGCCAAGATGGGCTAGCGGGAGCACCCGGGGAGCTGTTTTTT.

For the CDR3, the DNA is TGTGCCAGCAGCACAAATCCAACAGGGCTCGGCTACACCTTC. This encodes CASSTNPTGLGYTF. This sequence joins TRBV7-2 and TRBJ1-2, with D perhaps matching TRBD1 (6 bases). V was clipped by 5 bases and J by 8 bases, with 18 bases between them. CDR1 and CDR2 from the germline V gene are SGHTA and FQGNSA. The CDR3 contains 14 residues.

J is TRBJ2-1 and V is TRBV10-3, with 7 bases that match TRBD1. V dropped 4 bases and J dropped 0; count of bases not matched to a gene: 6. Germline V gene sequence: CDR1 ENHRY, CDR2 SYGVKD. The CDR3 loop spans 16 amino acids. The CDR3 spells CAISVTRDSSYNEQFF. The DNA for the CDR3 is TGTGCCATCAGTGTTACCCGGGACAGCTCCTACAATGAGCAGTTCTTC.

The chain is built from TRBV5-4 and TRBJ1-2; 7 bases align to TRBD1. The germline V gene has CDR1 SGHNT and CDR2 YYREEE (reference sequence). The CDR3 consists of 14 residues. V was clipped by 4 bases and J by 7 bases; unmatched bases: 10. The CDR3 sequence is CASSTPGQLAGYTF. As DNA, the CDR3 is TGTGCCAGCAGCACGCCGGGACAGTTGGCTGGCTACACCTTC. The full variable domain, in which reference TRBV5-4 and TRBJ1-2 provide the parts outside the CDR3, is ETGVTQSPTHLIKTRGQQVTLRCSSQSGHNTVSWYQQALGQGPQFIFQYYREEENGRGNFPPRFSGLQFPNYSSELNVNALELDDSALYLCASSTPGQLAGYTFGSGTRLTVV.

The count of this clone is one. The V call is TRBV6-4, the J call TRBJ2-2, with TRBD1 matching 7 bases. CDR3 length equals 16 residues. J was trimmed by 6 bases and V by 0 bases; bases with no gene match: 7. Germline lookup yields CDR1 MRHNA and CDR2 SNTAGT. This chain's CDR3 is CASSDSRDSSSGELFF. CDR3 nucleotide sequence: TGTGCCAGCAGTGACTCTAGGGACAGTTCGTCCGGGGAGCTGTTTTTT.

This clone has only a few counts. The genes are TRBV6-2 or TRBV6-3 and TRBJ2-7, with 10 bases aligning to TRBD2. The germline V gene encodes CDR1 MNHEY and CDR2 SVGEGT. The CDR3 has 15 residues. V dropped 5 bases and J dropped 5; count of bases not matched to a gene: 9. The CDR3 sequence is CASSSLAGASHEQYV. The CDR3 nucleotides read TGTGCCAGCAGTAGTCTAGCGGGGGCCTCACACGAGCAGTACGTC.

The chain couples TRBV7-2 to TRBJ1-1; D remains ambiguous. The V gene lost 4 bases and the J gene lost 2 bases, with 8 bases spanning the gap. Germline-derived CDR1 and CDR2 are SGHTA and FQGNSA. There are 13 residues in the CDR3. The chain's CDR3 is CASSSNLNTEAFF. CDR3 nucleotide sequence: TGTGCCAGCAGCTCTAACCTAAACACTGAAGCTTTCTTT. Based on the CDR3 plus reference TRBV7-2 and TRBJ1-1, the full variable domain is GAGVSQSPSNKVTEKGKDVELRCDPISGHTALYWYRQSLGQGLEFLIYFQGNSAPDKSGLPSDRFSAERTGGSVSTLTIQRTQQEDSAVYLCASSSNLNTEAFFGQGTRLTVV.

The chain uses TRBV6-5 and TRBJ1-1; D possibly corresponds to TRBD1 (6 bases). The germline V and J ends were trimmed by 4 bases and 0 bases, with 12 bases remaining between them. Germline CDR1 and CDR2: MNHEY and SVGAGI. CDR3 length equals 15 residues. Here the CDR3 reads CASSWGQALNTEAFF. CDR3 nucleotides: TGTGCCAGCAGTTGGGGGCAGGCCTTGAACACTGAAGCTTTCTTT.

This chain connects TRBV5-1 to TRBJ2-7, with D maybe TRBD2 (7 bases). The CDR3 contains 17 residues. Germline V CDR1 and CDR2: SGHRS, YFSETQ. V was clipped by 0 bases and J by 0 bases, with 16 bases between them. Here the CDR3 DNA reads TGCGCCAGCAGCTTGGGCAACAGGGCGGGGGTCTCCTACGAGCAGTACTTC. The encoded protein is CASSLGNRAGVSYEQYF. Filled out from reference TRBV5-1 and TRBJ2-7, the complete variable domain reads KAGVTQTPRYLIKTRGQQVTLSCSPISGHRSVSWYQQTPGQGLQFLFEYFSETQRNKGNFPGRFSGRQFSNSRSEMNVSTLELGDSALYLCASSLGNRAGVSYEQYFGPGTRLTVT.

In its sample, this clone was seen a few times. The chain is built from TRBV7-2 and TRBJ2-1; no clear D. CDR1 is SGHTA, CDR2 FQGNSA, per germline. This CDR3 has 11 residues. Trimming cost V 10 bases and J 9 bases, with 13 bases left between them. Here the CDR3 reads CATSSALEQFF. Written as DNA, the CDR3 is TGTGCCACAAGCTCCGCACTTGAGCAGTTCTTC.

This chain connects TRBV28 to TRBJ2-4; tentative D call: TRBD2 (5 bases). CDR1 MDHEN and CDR2 SYDVKM come from the germline V gene. V was shortened by 1 base and J by 6 bases, with 7 bases between the two germline ends. The CDR3 contains 13 residues. The CDR3 loop reads CASSLYEGNIQYF. CDR3 DNA: TGTGCCAGCAGTTTATACGAGGGAAACATTCAGTACTTC.

V usage is TRBV6-5 and J usage is TRBJ1-1; D is unclear. Trimming stripped 6 bases from V and 8 bases from J, with 16 bases between. In germline, CDR1 is MNHEY, CDR2 SVGAGI. The length of the CDR3 is 13 residues. The CDR3, as DNA: TGTGCCAGCAGGCGATCGAGGGCAGGAGAAGCTTTCTTT. Translating it yields CASRRSRAGEAFF.

The chain is built from TRBV10-3 and TRBJ2-2, with 11 positions matching TRBD1. The CDR3 contains 17 residues. Germline V gives CDR1 ENHRY, CDR2 SYGVKD. J lost 6 bases, V lost 1 base, and 7 bases had no gene match. In DNA, the CDR3 is TGTGCCATCAGTGAGTTTCTCCCGGGACAGGGGGCCGGGGAGCTGTTTTTT. Its translation is CAISEFLPGQGAGELFF.

CDR3 sequence reads: CASSPDRVYGYTF. CDR3 nucleotide sequence: TGTGCCAGCAGCCCGGACAGGGTCTATGGCTACACCTTC. The chain is built from TRBV7-6 and TRBJ1-2; 8 bases agree with TRBD1. The V gene's germline CDR1 is SGHVS and CDR2 FNYEAQ. V dropped 5 bases and J dropped 4; count of bases not matched to a gene: 3. This CDR3 is built from 13 residues.